The 4 T cell receptor beta chains below come from one sample, sequenced in a study of blood T cell repertoires in COVID-19. Assay: immunoSEQ multiplex PCR; the TCRdb copy retains only in-frame clones and omits some. The sample has about 200,000 clones, about 90% seen once; the top ten hold roughly 0.6%. Sequencing was performed on peripheral blood. All receptors come from a man over 45 with acute or convalescent COVID-19.

This chain uses TRBV30 with TRBJ1-1; D may be TRBD1 (5 bases). The germline V gene encodes CDR1 GTSNPN and CDR2 SVGIG (reference sequence). V was pared by 2 bases and J by 5 bases, with 12 bases between. CDR3 length equals 13 residues. The CDR3 DNA reads as TGTGCCTGGAGTAGGTATCAGGGAACTGAAGCTTTCTTT. It translates to CAWSRYQGTEAFF.

The rearrangement joins TRBV7-2 to TRBJ2-7; tentative D call: TRBD1 (5 bases). This CDR3 has 16 amino acids. V lost 5 bases and J 2 bases, leaving 19 bases between the germline ends. Germline CDR1 and CDR2: SGHTA and FQGNSA. Here the CDR3 reads CASSRDVGQGAYEQYF. DNA for the CDR3: TGTGCCAGCAGCAGAGATGTGGGGCAGGGCGCCTACGAGCAGTACTTC. Using reference TRBV7-2 and TRBJ2-7 for the parts outside the CDR3, the full variable domain is GAGVSQSPSNKVTEKGKDVELRCDPISGHTALYWYRQSLGQGLEFLIYFQGNSAPDKSGLPSDRFSAERTGGSVSTLTIQRTQQEDSAVYLCASSRDVGQGAYEQYFGPGTRLTVT.

The CDR3 region is CASSPLGPRGAPQETQYF. The CDR3 DNA sequence: TGTGCCAGCAGCCCACTAGGCCCGAGAGGAGCCCCCCAAGAGACCCAGTACTTC. V and J are TRBV14 and TRBJ2-5; tentative D call: TRBD2 (5 bases). Germline V CDR1 and CDR2: SGHDN, FVKESK. Trimming shortened V by 4 bases and J by 1 base, and 22 bases separated the two germline ends. This CDR3 has 18 residues. Full variable domain (missing parts from reference TRBV14 and TRBJ2-5): EAGVTQFPSHSVIEKGQTVTLRCDPISGHDNLYWYRRVMGKEIKFLLHFVKESKQDESGMPNNRFLAERTGGTYSTLKVQPAELEDSGVYFCASSPLGPRGAPQETQYFGPGTRLLVL.

The V and J genes are TRBV27 and TRBJ1-4, with 7 nucleotides matching TRBD1. The V segment lost 5 bases and the J segment 5 bases; nucleotides outside the gene matches: 8. CDR3 length equals 15 residues. CDR1 MNHEY and CDR2 SMNVEV come from the germline V gene (reference sequence). CDR3 nucleotide sequence: TGTGCCAGCAGTACTAGACAGGGTAGGAATGAAAAACTGTTTTTT. Its translation is CASSTRQGRNEKLFF.